The rows below give T cell receptor beta chains drawn from one sample of a study of T-cell memory formation after mild COVID-19. One entry per CDR3 protein results from TCRdb running MiXCR on the 5' RACE reads. The data show about 130,000 distinct CDR3 sequences, about 15% seen once. The sequenced sample consisted of PBMCs or a T cell subset sorted from them (not recorded which). These receptors came from an adult woman who had mild COVID-19 (a few samples of this study predate the infection). Cell type and time point are not known. The CDR3 runs from the conserved cysteine through the conserved F or W. The order of the fields is CDR3 DNA, CDR3 protein, V gene, J gene, clone size, D gene. The D gene is left open where the match is weak. For some rows the clone size is stated as once, few or many, or as a class when expanded; others skip it.

CDR3nt: TGCGCCAGCAGCCAAGCGTACGCGTCGAACACTGAAGCTTTCTTT
CDR3aa: CASSQAYASNTEAFF
v_gene: TRBV4-3
j_gene: TRBJ1-1
abundance: NA
d_gene: NA

CDR3nt: TGCAGCGTTGTCCCAGGGAACACTGAAGCTTTCTTT
CDR3aa: CSVVPGNTEAFF
v_gene: TRBV29-1
j_gene: TRBJ1-1
abundance: NA
d_gene: NA

CDR3nt: TGTGCCAGCAGCCCGCTAGCGGGAGCGGATGGAGATACGCAGTATTTT
CDR3aa: CASSPLAGADGDTQYF
v_gene: TRBV14
j_gene: TRBJ2-3
abundance: few
d_gene: TRBD2

CDR3nt: TGTGCCAGCAGACCGGGAGGGACTAGCGCATTCAATGAGCAGTTCTTC
CDR3aa: CASRPGGTSAFNEQFF
v_gene: TRBV6-2/TRBV6-3
j_gene: TRBJ2-1
abundance: NA
d_gene: TRBD2

CDR3nt: TGCAGTGCTAGCCCCCCGGGACTCATCAATGAGCAGTTCTTC
CDR3aa: CSASPPGLINEQFF
v_gene: TRBV20-1
j_gene: TRBJ2-1
abundance: NA
d_gene: NA

CDR3nt: TGTGCCAGCAGTGTGAAACCCTACGAGCAGTACTTC
CDR3aa: CASSVKPYEQYF
v_gene: TRBV12-3/TRBV12-4
j_gene: TRBJ2-7
abundance: few
d_gene: NA

CDR3nt: TGTGCCAGCAGTGTAGACAGGATTTCCTACAATGAGCAGTTCTTC
CDR3aa: CASSVDRISYNEQFF
v_gene: TRBV2
j_gene: TRBJ2-1
abundance: once
d_gene: NA

CDR3nt: TGTGCCAGCAGTGGACGGGACAGTGAATACAATGAGCAGTTCTTC
CDR3aa: CASSGRDSEYNEQFF
v_gene: TRBV2
j_gene: TRBJ2-1
abundance: few
d_gene: TRBD1

CDR3nt: TGTGCCAGCAGCCTAGACAAGGGCACAGATACGCAGTATTTT
CDR3aa: CASSLDKGTDTQYF
v_gene: TRBV11-2
j_gene: TRBJ2-3
abundance: few
d_gene: NA

CDR3nt: TGTGCCAGCAGCTTAGCACTAGCCAGACAGGGGACCCAGTACTTC
CDR3aa: CASSLALARQGTQYF
v_gene: TRBV7-2
j_gene: TRBJ2-5
abundance: NA
d_gene: NA

CDR3nt: TGTGCCAGCAGTGACTGGGACCTCCTATGGACCCAGTACTTC
CDR3aa: CASSDWDLLWTQYF
v_gene: TRBV25-1
j_gene: TRBJ2-5
abundance: few
d_gene: NA

CDR3nt: TGCGCCAGCAGCCCTTTATGGACAGGGGGGGTCTCTGGGGCCAACGTCCTGACTTTC
CDR3aa: CASSPLWTGGVSGANVLTF
v_gene: TRBV5-1
j_gene: TRBJ2-6
abundance: NA
d_gene: TRBD1

CDR3nt: TGTGCCAGCAGTTCCAATAGACTCCAAGCTGGGCAGTTCTTC
CDR3aa: CASSSNRLQAGQFF
v_gene: TRBV6-5
j_gene: TRBJ2-1
abundance: NA
d_gene: NA

CDR3nt: TGTGCCGCCCGGACTGGTCCCTACGAGCAGTACTTC
CDR3aa: CAARTGPYEQYF
v_gene: TRBV6-2/TRBV6-3
j_gene: TRBJ2-7
abundance: few
d_gene: NA

CDR3nt: TGTGCCAGCAGACAGGGGGTCTACCAAGAGACCCAGTACTTC
CDR3aa: CASRQGVYQETQYF
v_gene: TRBV2
j_gene: TRBJ2-5
abundance: few
d_gene: TRBD1

CDR3nt: TGCGCCAGCAGCCACCTCGTGAATCAGCCCCAGCATTTT
CDR3aa: CASSHLVNQPQHF
v_gene: TRBV4-3
j_gene: TRBJ1-5
abundance: few
d_gene: NA

CDR3nt: TGTGCCAGCAGCCCCATCGAGGCAGGGGGCAGGTACGAGCAGTACTTC
CDR3aa: CASSPIEAGGRYEQYF
v_gene: TRBV7-6
j_gene: TRBJ2-7
abundance: NA
d_gene: TRBD1

CDR3nt: TGCAGTGCTTCTGGGGCGTATGACTACGAGCAGTACTTC
CDR3aa: CSASGAYDYEQYF
v_gene: TRBV20-1
j_gene: TRBJ2-7
abundance: NA
d_gene: NA

CDR3nt: TGTGCCGCTCACCCCTCGACGGGAATCTCTGGGGCCAACGTCCTGACTTTC
CDR3aa: CAAHPSTGISGANVLTF
v_gene: TRBV6-2/TRBV6-3
j_gene: TRBJ2-6
abundance: NA
d_gene: NA

CDR3nt: TGTGCCAGCAGCCTACGTAAGGACATCAGCTACGAGCAGTACTTC
CDR3aa: CASSLRKDISYEQYF
v_gene: TRBV7-9
j_gene: TRBJ2-7
abundance: few
d_gene: NA

CDR3nt: TGTGCCACCAGCGGGGGAGGGAGATTCGTCACAGATACGCAGTATTTT
CDR3aa: CATSGGGRFVTDTQYF
v_gene: TRBV24-1
j_gene: TRBJ2-3
abundance: NA
d_gene: TRBD2

CDR3nt: TGTGCCAGCAGCTTAGGGGACAGAACAATCCTTTCCTACGAGCAGTACTTC
CDR3aa: CASSLGDRTILSYEQYF
v_gene: TRBV7-8
j_gene: TRBJ2-7
abundance: many
d_gene: TRBD1

CDR3nt: TGTGCCAGCAGCCACTCCAGACAGGGGCTCAATGAGCAGTTCTTC
CDR3aa: CASSHSRQGLNEQFF
v_gene: TRBV3-1
j_gene: TRBJ2-1
abundance: NA
d_gene: TRBD1

CDR3nt: TGTGCCAGCAGCCAGGTCGAGGGGACGCAGTATTTT
CDR3aa: CASSQVEGTQYF
v_gene: TRBV3-1
j_gene: TRBJ2-3
abundance: few
d_gene: NA

CDR3nt: TGTGCCATCAGCTATTACGCCGGGACAGAGCAGTACTTC
CDR3aa: CAISYYAGTEQYF
v_gene: TRBV10-3
j_gene: TRBJ2-7
abundance: NA
d_gene: NA

CDR3nt: TGCAGTGCGAAGACAGGGCCTAACACTGAAGCTTTCTTT
CDR3aa: CSAKTGPNTEAFF
v_gene: TRBV20-1
j_gene: TRBJ1-1
abundance: few
d_gene: TRBD1

CDR3nt: TGTGCCAGCAGCTTAGCGGAGTCGGTTCGGGGTGAAAAACTGTTTTTT
CDR3aa: CASSLAESVRGEKLFF
v_gene: TRBV7-9
j_gene: TRBJ1-4
abundance: NA
d_gene: NA

CDR3nt: TGTGCCAGCTCACCAAGGTTGGGAGGTCAAGGAAGAAATGAGCAGTTCTTC
CDR3aa: CASSPRLGGQGRNEQFF
v_gene: TRBV18
j_gene: TRBJ2-1
abundance: NA
d_gene: NA

CDR3nt: TGTGCCAGCAGATCCGAACAGGGGAGGACAGATACGCAGTATTTT
CDR3aa: CASRSEQGRTDTQYF
v_gene: TRBV27
j_gene: TRBJ2-3
abundance: NA
d_gene: NA

CDR3nt: TGTGCCAGCAGTTTAGGGTTAGGGGGCGGAGGTCAAGAGACCCAGTACTTC
CDR3aa: CASSLGLGGGGQETQYF
v_gene: TRBV12-3/TRBV12-4
j_gene: TRBJ2-5
abundance: few
d_gene: TRBD1

CDR3nt: TGTGCCAGCAGCCACCGGGACAGGGGGCGAGCTGAAGCTTTCTTT
CDR3aa: CASSHRDRGRAEAFF
v_gene: TRBV4-2
j_gene: TRBJ1-1
abundance: NA
d_gene: TRBD1